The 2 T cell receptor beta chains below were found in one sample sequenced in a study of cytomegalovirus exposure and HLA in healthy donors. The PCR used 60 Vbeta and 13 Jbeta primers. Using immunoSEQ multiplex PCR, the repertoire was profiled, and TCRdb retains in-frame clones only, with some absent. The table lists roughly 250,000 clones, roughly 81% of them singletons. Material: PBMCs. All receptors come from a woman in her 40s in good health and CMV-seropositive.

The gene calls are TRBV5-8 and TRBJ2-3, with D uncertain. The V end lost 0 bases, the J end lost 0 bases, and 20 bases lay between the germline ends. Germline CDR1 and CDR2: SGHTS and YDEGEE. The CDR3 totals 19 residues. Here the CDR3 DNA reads TGTGCCAGCAGCTTGGCCGTCCTTTTTGCGGCGCCTAGCACAGATACGCAGTATTTT. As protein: CASSLAVLFAAPSTDTQYF.

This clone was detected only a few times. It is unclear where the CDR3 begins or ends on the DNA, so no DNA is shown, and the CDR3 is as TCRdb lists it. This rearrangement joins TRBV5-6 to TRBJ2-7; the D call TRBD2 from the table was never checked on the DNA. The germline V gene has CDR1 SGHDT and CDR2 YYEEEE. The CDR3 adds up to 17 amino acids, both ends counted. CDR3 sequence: CASSFWERGVIAYEQYF.